Sequencing of this T cell receptor beta chain was carried out in a study of blood T cell repertoires in COVID-19. The V end lost 3 bases, the J end lost 1 base, and 15 bases lay between the germline ends. Germline values: CDR1 ENHRY, CDR2 SYGVKD. The CDR3 runs 16 residues. Participants reported their clinical history, and cohort assignment relied on those reports. In the original processing: The assay estimated nucleated cells by amplifying reference gene primers. Clones were sequenced by immunoSEQ multiplex PCR, and TCRdb holds only the in-frame ones, with some missing. The V and J calls and clone size were taken over from that table, and D and trimming were inferred from the DNA. The profile covers 250,000 to 350,000 clones, with roughly 89% appearing a single time and roughly 2.9% taken by the ten largest.

The chain joins TRBV10-3 to TRBJ1-1; no reliable D call. The sequenced material came from PBMCs or T cells enriched from blood (not recorded which). The source of this sequence is a woman between 45 and 65 years old who had been exposed to COVID-19. In DNA, the CDR3 is TGTGCCATCAGTGAAGGGAAGGAGGAGGCGAACACTGAAGCTTTCTTT. Protein sequence: CAISEGKEEANTEAFF.